This TCR beta chain is from a study of blood T cell repertoires in COVID-19. Study details: Whether acute or convalescent, the COVID-19 samples came from the United States, Italy and Spain. Sources were T cells, B-cell-depleted T cells, or PBMCs; the material itself was cDNA or gDNA.

The V and J ends lost 6 bases and 1 base respectively, with 10 bases between them. The V gene's germline CDR1 is SGHTA and CDR2 FQGTGA. This CDR3 spans 13 amino acids. Source study methods: Estimation of nucleated cell counts was performed using reference gene primer amplification. Libraries were prepared by immunoSEQ multiplex PCR; TCRdb keeps only in-frame clonotypes and omits some of them. The DNA gave D and trimming, while V, J and clone size come from that table. Here the sample spans about 380,000 clones, less than 85% being singletons. This receptor was obtained from a woman between 18 and 29 years old with acute or convalescent COVID-19. Specimen: peripheral blood. This chain links TRBV7-3 with TRBJ2-7, with D perhaps matching TRBD1 (5 bases). The CDR3 reads CASSPDNSYEQYF. CDR3 DNA sequence: TGTGCCAGCAGTCCGGACAATTCCTACGAGCAGTACTTC.